This TCR beta chain was captured in a study of T cells in localized non-small cell lung cancer. Study outcomes and limitations: Uninvolved adjacent lung showed peak T cell clonality, exceeding tumor. Heterogeneity cannot be ruled out, as sequencing used one tumor region only. A median of 57 clones ranked among the top 100 in tumor appeared in adjacent lung. Longer overall survival accompanied higher blood T cell density.

Germline V gene data show CDR1 as SGHTA and CDR2 as FQGNSA. The CDR3 totals 13 residues. The V end was cut by 7 bases, the J end by 1 base, with 10 bases between. Notes on this clone: The antigen remains unidentified.

Libraries were prepared by immunoSEQ multiplex PCR; TCRdb keeps only in-frame clonotypes and omits some of them. Found here are about 72,000 clones, about 83% of them singletons; the top ten hold approximately 15%. This TCR derives from a female donor over 55 with stage I lung adenocarcinoma. The chain recombines TRBV7-2 with TRBJ1-1; D call uncertain. This sample comprised peripheral blood, obtained before any cancer treatment. DNA of the CDR3: TGTGCCAGCATCACAAGACAGAACACTGAAGCTTTCTTT. It codes for CASITRQNTEAFF.